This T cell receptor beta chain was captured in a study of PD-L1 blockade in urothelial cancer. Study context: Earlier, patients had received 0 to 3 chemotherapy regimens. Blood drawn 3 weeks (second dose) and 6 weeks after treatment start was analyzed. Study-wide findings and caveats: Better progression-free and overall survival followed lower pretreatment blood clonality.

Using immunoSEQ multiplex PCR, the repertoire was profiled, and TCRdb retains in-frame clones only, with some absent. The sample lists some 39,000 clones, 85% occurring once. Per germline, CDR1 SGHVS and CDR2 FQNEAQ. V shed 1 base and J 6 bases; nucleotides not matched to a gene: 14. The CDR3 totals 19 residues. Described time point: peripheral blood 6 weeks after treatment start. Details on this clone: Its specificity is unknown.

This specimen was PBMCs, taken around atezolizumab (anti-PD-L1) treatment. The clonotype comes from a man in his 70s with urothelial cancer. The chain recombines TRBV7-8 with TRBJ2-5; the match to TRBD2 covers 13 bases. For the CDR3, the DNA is TGTGCCAGCAGCTTAGTTCACGGGGGAACTAGCGGGAGGGGGAAGACCCAGTACTTC. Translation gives CASSLVHGGTSGRGKTQYF.